This T cell receptor beta chain originates from a study of blood T cell repertoires in COVID-19. Looking at the study overall: Sites in the United States, Italy and Spain provided acute and convalescent COVID-19 samples. PBMCs, B-cell-depleted T cells, or T cells provided the cDNA or gDNA that made up the material.

In the original analysis: Amplifying reference gene primers gave estimates of nucleated cell counts. TCRdb's table, derived via immunoSEQ multiplex PCR, lists solely in-frame clones and lacks some. The V and J calls and clone size were taken over from that table, and D and trimming were inferred from the DNA. Of approximately 120,000 clones detected, around nine tenths appear once; the ten largest clones hold around 2%. This CDR3 spans 13 amino acids. Germline values: CDR1 SGDLS, CDR2 YYNGEE. Trimming took off 4 bases at V and 6 bases at J, with 11 bases between the two ends. What was sequenced was peripheral blood. This receptor was identified in a man in his forties or fifties with COVID-19, enrolled during active disease. The chain recombines TRBV9 with TRBJ2-1, with a possible D match to TRBD2 (5 bases). The CDR3 DNA sequence: TGTGCCAGCAGCCCTGGAGGCCTCAATGAGCAGTTCTTC. Translated: CASSPGGLNEQFF.